The subject of this entry is one T cell receptor (beta chain). In Seattle, patients joined the study during active infection and were tracked longitudinally. This record comes from a study of blood T cell repertoires in COVID-19. Study overall: Italy, Spain and the United States were the sources of the convalescent and acute COVID-19 samples. The analysed material was cDNA or gDNA that came from T cells, B-cell-depleted T cells, or PBMCs.

The CDR3 consists of 16 residues. Germline CDR1 MGHRA, CDR2 YSYEKL. With V trimmed by 3 bases and J by 8 bases, 10 bases remained unmatched. In the original analysis: It was from reference gene primer amplification that nucleated cell counts were estimated. The protocol was immunoSEQ multiplex PCR, while the TCRdb copy is restricted to in-frame clones and leaves out a portion. The DNA was the basis for D and trimming; V, J and clone size are from that table. This table has a few hundred thousand clones, over 75% appearing once. The chain carries TRBV4-1 and TRBJ2-4; 10 positions agree with TRBD1. The sample comprised peripheral blood. The sequence was obtained from a man aged 50-59 years with COVID-19, enrolled during active disease. CDR3 in DNA: TGCGCCAGCAGCCAGCAGGTTGGGGACAGGGGATACATTCAGTACTTC. Its protein is CASSQQVGDRGYIQYF.